One sample yielded the 24 T cell receptor beta chains listed below, sequenced in a study of cytomegalovirus exposure and HLA in healthy donors (dated by TCRdb to the late 2010s). The method was the immunoSEQ multiplex PCR assay. For the multiplex PCR, a mixture combining 60 forward primers for TCR Vbeta segments and 13 reverse primers for TCR Jbeta segments was used. TCRdb retrieved this table from immuneACCESS and kept in-frame rearrangements only. Not all clones are present; in checked studies, unresolved V genes account for under half, and no reason is known for the remainder. The sample table shows 100,000 to 150,000 clones, and 75% to 80% are seen once. Approximately 0.9% of the sample is taken by the ten largest. Sequencing input: PBMCs. The receptors stem from a woman aged 55-70 years in good health and CMV-seronegative.

The rearrangement joins TRBV2 to TRBJ1-6; 7 bases are a match to TRBD1. The germline gives CDR1 SNHLY, CDR2 FYNNEI. The CDR3 contains 14 residues. Germline trimming cut 3 bases from V and 10 bases from J; bases unmatched to any gene: 6. In DNA, the CDR3 is TGTGCCAGCAGTGACAGGGGGAATCAATCACCCCTCCACTTT. Amino acid sequence: CASSDRGNQSPLHF.

This clone was observed once. The chain has TRBV10-1 and TRBJ2-7; TRBD1 agrees at 9 bases. The V gene's germline CDR1 is WNHNN and CDR2 SYGVQD (reference sequence). The ends lost 2 bases at V and 7 bases at J; junction bases unmatched: 9. The CDR3 is 15 residues long. Here the CDR3 DNA reads TGCGCCAGCAGTGAGGGTACCGGACAGGGGAGTGAGCAGTACTTC. Its translation: CASSEGTGQGSEQYF.

This rearrangement joins TRBV19 to TRBJ1-3; D not resolved. The length of the CDR3 is 15 residues. Germline CDR1 is LNHDA and CDR2 is SQIVND (reference sequence). Trimming stripped 3 bases from V and 4 bases from J, with 13 bases between. The CDR3 reads CASSMPTPGGNTIYF. The CDR3 region has the DNA TGTGCCAGTAGTATGCCCACCCCAGGAGGAAACACCATATATTTT.

This clone showed up just a few times. The chain carries TRBV28 and TRBJ2-1; weak D call: TRBD2 (5 bases). The CDR3 is 11 residues long. Trimming took off 3 bases at V and 12 bases at J, with 9 bases between the two ends. CDR1 MDHEN and CDR2 SYDVKM come from the germline V gene. CDR3 DNA: TGTGCCAGCAGTTTTGTCGGGATGCAGTTCTTC. Translation gives CASSFVGMQFF.

The chain carries TRBV6-6 and TRBJ2-1; 10 nucleotides align to TRBD2. Germline-derived CDR1 and CDR2 are MNHNY and SVGAGI (reference sequence). J was trimmed by 9 bases and V by 5 bases; bases with no gene match: 7. CDR3 size: 14 residues. The CDR3 DNA reads as TGTGCCAGCAGTAAAGCGGGAGGGCGAGGTGAGCAGTTCTTC. Translated, it gives CASSKAGGRGEQFF.

The chain has TRBV7-3 and TRBJ2-1, with a possible D match to TRBD1 (6 bases). Germline loops: CDR1 SGHTA, CDR2 FQGTGA. Trimming removed 5 bases from V and 10 bases from J, with 9 bases in between. The CDR3 consists of 11 residues. CDR3 in DNA: TGTGCCAGCAGCCAAGGGGGAGAGCAGTTCTTC. It encodes CASSQGGEQFF.

This chain joins TRBV6-1 and TRBJ1-6, with TRBD1 identical over 9 bases. The CDR3 totals 15 residues. Germline lookup yields CDR1 MNHNS and CDR2 SASEGT. V dropped 5 bases and J dropped 11; count of bases not matched to a gene: 10. The CDR3 reads CASSWGEDRGPPLHF. The CDR3 bases are TGTGCCAGCAGTTGGGGGGAGGACAGGGGTCCACCCCTCCACTTT.

In DNA, the CDR3 is TGTGCCAGCAGCCAAGATCTTAGGACAGGGGGCTCGGACGAGCAGTACTTC. This translates into CASSQDLRTGGSDEQYF. The chain has TRBV4-2 and TRBJ2-7; 11 bases match TRBD1. Germline loops: CDR1 LGHNA, CDR2 YNFKEQ. The CDR3 extends over 17 amino acids. Trimming at V came to 0 bases and at J to 5 bases, leaving 9 bases not matched to a gene.

The rearrangement links TRBV18 to TRBJ2-5, with D possibly TRBD2 on 5 matching bases. CDR3 length: 15 amino acids. Germline V gene data show CDR1 as KGHSH and CDR2 as LQKENI. Trimming removed 3 bases at V and 2 bases at J, with 13 bases between. CDR3 sequence: CASSPFGRLQETQYF. CDR3 DNA: TGTGCCAGCTCACCCTTTGGCAGACTACAAGAGACCCAGTACTTC.

This clone was detected once. V usage is TRBV7-9 and J usage is TRBJ1-5; 7 bases agree with TRBD1. This CDR3 contains 16 residues. Germline CDR1 and CDR2: SEHNR and FQNEAQ (reference sequence). Unmatched junction bases numbered 9, after V lost 5 bases and J lost 2 bases. The CDR3 DNA sequence: TGTGCCAGCAGCCGTAGGGACAGTTCGGGCAATCAGCCCCAGCATTTT. Its translation: CASSRRDSSGNQPQHF.

This chain connects TRBV7-2 to TRBJ2-2, with D possibly matching TRBD1 (7 bases). The CDR3 is 14 amino acids. The germline V gene encodes CDR1 SGHTA and CDR2 FQGNSA. The V end lost 5 bases, the J end lost 6 bases, and 13 bases lay between the germline ends. The CDR3 sequence: CASSLFRGAGELFF. CDR3 sequence (DNA): TGTGCCAGCAGCCTATTCAGGGGGGCCGGGGAGCTGTTTTTT. Full variable domain (rest looked up from reference TRBV7-2 and TRBJ2-2): GAGVSQSPSNKVTEKGKDVELRCDPISGHTALYWYRQSLGQGLEFLIYFQGNSAPDKSGLPSDRFSAERTGGSVSTLTIQRTQQEDSAVYLCASSLFRGAGELFFGEGSRLTVL.

In this sample, this clone turned up a few times. The CDR3 coding sequence is TGCGCCAGCAGCCCCGAGGGTTCCTCTGGAAACACCATATATTTT. This codes for CASSPEGSSGNTIYF. The genes are TRBV5-1 and TRBJ1-3, with D unclear. Germline V gene sequence: CDR1 SGHRS, CDR2 YFSETQ. The CDR3 has 15 amino acids. V lost 4 bases, J lost 0 bases, and 11 bases lay in between.

V usage is TRBV7-6 and J usage is TRBJ1-3; TRBD1 aligns across 7 bases. The V gene's germline CDR1 is SGHVS and CDR2 FNYEAQ. The CDR3 consists of 17 residues. Losses at the gene ends were 2 bases for V and 3 bases for J; bases not matched to a gene: 10. The CDR3 here is CASSLRVRQGVGNTIYF. DNA of the CDR3: TGTGCCAGCAGCTTAAGAGTGCGGCAGGGGGTTGGAAACACCATATATTTT.

Comment on this clone: A read error may account for a junction end that differs from germline. This chain joins TRBV5-1 and TRBJ2-7; 11 bases fit TRBD2. This CDR3 has 15 residues. Germline CDR1 SGHRS, CDR2 YFSETQ. The CDR3 nucleotides read TGCGCCAGCAGCCGGACCGGGACTAGCGGCAGCCATGATGACTTC. Translation: CASSRTGTSGSHDDF.

The chain links TRBV6-1 to TRBJ2-1; a weak D match, TRBD2 (6 bases). V gave up 9 bases and J gave up 8 bases, with 20 bases separating them. This CDR3 is built from 14 residues. Germline CDR1 is MNHNS and CDR2 is SASEGT. DNA of the CDR3: TGTGCCAGTGCCCTCGGCGGGGTAAAGGATGAGCAGTTCTTC. It translates to CASALGGVKDEQFF.

The J gene is TRBJ2-1, the V gene TRBV28, with 7 bases matching TRBD1. Per the germline V gene, CDR1 is MDHEN and CDR2 is SYDVKM. The V segment lost 8 bases and the J segment 8 bases; nucleotides outside the gene matches: 6. This CDR3 is built from 12 residues. The CDR3 DNA follows: TGTGCCAGCCAGGGACAGTCTCATGAGCAGTTCTTC. Protein product: CASQGQSHEQFF.

This chain links TRBV28 with TRBJ1-3, with 8 bases fitting TRBD1. The germline V gene encodes CDR1 MDHEN and CDR2 SYDVKM. J gave up 0 bases and V 10 bases, and 8 bases lay outside the gene matches. The CDR3 loop spans 15 amino acids. CDR3 sequence: CATQGEGGSGNTIYF. The CDR3 bases are TGTGCCACACAGGGGGAGGGAGGCTCTGGAAACACCATATATTTT.

The chain links TRBV5-1 to TRBJ2-7, with a possible D match to TRBD2 (6 bases). V was trimmed by 4 bases and J by 1 base, leaving 15 bases between them. The CDR3 loop spans 15 amino acids. Germline CDR1 is SGHRS and CDR2 is YFSETQ. The CDR3 region has the DNA TGCGCCAGCAGCGTCCCGCGGGGTTCATCCTACGAGCAGTACTTC. This sequence encodes CASSVPRGSSYEQYF.

The chain links TRBV5-8 to TRBJ2-5; D possibly corresponds to TRBD2 (7 bases). Germline V gene sequence: CDR1 SGHTS, CDR2 YDEGEE. The V and J ends lost 2 bases and 7 bases respectively, with 21 bases between them. The CDR3 extends over 16 amino acids. The CDR3 coding sequence is TGTGCCAGCAGCTTTAGGGGGGGGTCTGGCGAAGGGACCCAGTACTTC. Protein product: CASSFRGGSGEGTQYF.

This sequence joins TRBV9 and TRBJ2-5, with a weak D call TRBD2 (5 bases). V dropped 0 bases and J dropped 2 bases, with 14 bases sitting between them. Germline assignment: CDR1 SGDLS and CDR2 YYNGEE. The CDR3 consists of 16 residues. This chain's CDR3 is CASSVAGTPYQETQYF. Written as DNA, the CDR3 is TGTGCCAGCAGCGTAGCGGGAACCCCATATCAAGAGACCCAGTACTTC.

This clone was detected once. The rearrangement joins TRBV28 to TRBJ1-1; D is uncertain. Germline CDR1 and CDR2: MDHEN and SYDVKM. This CDR3 has 16 residues. Trimming removed 3 bases from V and 5 bases from J, with 19 bases in between. The DNA of the CDR3 is TGTGCCAGCAGTTTGGATACCGGAGGCCCCTGGACTGAAGCTTTCTTT. Protein product: CASSLDTGGPWTEAFF.

This clone came up once. This chain connects TRBV5-6 to TRBJ2-7, with 7 bases fitting TRBD1. Trimming removed 4 bases from V and 6 bases from J; junction bases left unmatched: 4. The CDR3 is made up of 12 amino acids. The germline V gene encodes CDR1 SGHDT and CDR2 YYEEEE. The CDR3 protein is CASSTGTAEQYF. The CDR3 bases are TGTGCCAGCAGCACCGGGACAGCCGAGCAGTACTTC.

This clone was found once. The germline gene is not matched at one end of the junction; a read error may be the cause. In DNA form, the CDR3 reads TGCAGCGTGCGTACAGTTACAGGGACACACAACTTC. Its protein product is CSVRTVTGTHNF. The rearrangement joins TRBV29-1 to TRBJ2-7; tentatively, D is TRBD1 (6 bases). The CDR3 is 12 amino acids. Germline CDR1 reads SQVTM; CDR2 reads ANQGSEA.

The genes are TRBV15 and TRBJ1-4, with TRBD1 identical over 7 bases. CDR1 and CDR2 (germline): LNHNV, YYDKDF (reference sequence). The V and J ends lost 3 bases and 7 bases, in that order; junction bases with no gene match: 11. The CDR3 extends over 16 amino acids. CDR3 DNA: TGTGCCACCAGCAGTCGACCGGGACAGCTTATTGAAAAACTGTTTTTT. This translates into CATSSRPGQLIEKLFF.